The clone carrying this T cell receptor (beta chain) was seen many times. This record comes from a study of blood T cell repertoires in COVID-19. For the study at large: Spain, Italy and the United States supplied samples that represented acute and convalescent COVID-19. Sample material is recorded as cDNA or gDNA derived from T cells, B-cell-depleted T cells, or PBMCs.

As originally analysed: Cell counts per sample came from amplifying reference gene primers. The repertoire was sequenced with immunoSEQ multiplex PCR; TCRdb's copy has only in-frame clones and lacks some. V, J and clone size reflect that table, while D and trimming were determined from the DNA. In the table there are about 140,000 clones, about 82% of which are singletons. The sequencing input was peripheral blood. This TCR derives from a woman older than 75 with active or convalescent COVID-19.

DNA of the CDR3: TGTGCCTGCCGCCGGGAGACTAATTCACCCCTCCACTTT. Its translation: CACRRETNSPLHF. The chain couples TRBV30 to TRBJ1-6; no firm D call. The CDR3 spans 13 residues. V shed 6 bases and J shed 6 bases, with 12 bases lying between them. The germline V gene has CDR1 GTSNPN and CDR2 SVGIG (reference sequence).